This T cell receptor beta chain was recovered during a study of spatial heterogeneity in lung cancer. Study summary: Detected sequences consistently included more beta-chain ones than alpha-chain ones. Study-wide results and caveats: Expanded tumor TCRs that were ubiquitous appeared in blood more at resection than follow-up.

Time point defined: sample taken at primary tumor resection. No cells were sorted before sequencing. The whole RNA sequenced was extracted from tumor, nontumor lung or frozen PBMC. A single record per CDR3 protein comes from TCRdb applying MiXCR to the 5' RACE reads. Found here are under 50,000 distinct CDR3 sequences, 5.2% of them singletons; the top ten hold about a quarter. This clonotype was seen at least ten times. What it binds is not known. This clonotype originated in a female donor with early-stage non-small cell lung cancer. Here the sequenced sample was PBMCs, taken at surgery.

In nucleotides, the CDR3 is TGCAGTGCTAGAGGGTTACGTGGGATTTACGAGCAGTACTTC. Protein sequence: CSARGLRGIYEQYF. This rearrangement joins TRBV20-1 to TRBJ2-7; no firm D call. V lost 1 base and J lost 4, with 14 bases in between. The CDR3 has 14 amino acids. CDR1 DFQATT and CDR2 SNEGSKA come from the germline V gene (reference sequence).